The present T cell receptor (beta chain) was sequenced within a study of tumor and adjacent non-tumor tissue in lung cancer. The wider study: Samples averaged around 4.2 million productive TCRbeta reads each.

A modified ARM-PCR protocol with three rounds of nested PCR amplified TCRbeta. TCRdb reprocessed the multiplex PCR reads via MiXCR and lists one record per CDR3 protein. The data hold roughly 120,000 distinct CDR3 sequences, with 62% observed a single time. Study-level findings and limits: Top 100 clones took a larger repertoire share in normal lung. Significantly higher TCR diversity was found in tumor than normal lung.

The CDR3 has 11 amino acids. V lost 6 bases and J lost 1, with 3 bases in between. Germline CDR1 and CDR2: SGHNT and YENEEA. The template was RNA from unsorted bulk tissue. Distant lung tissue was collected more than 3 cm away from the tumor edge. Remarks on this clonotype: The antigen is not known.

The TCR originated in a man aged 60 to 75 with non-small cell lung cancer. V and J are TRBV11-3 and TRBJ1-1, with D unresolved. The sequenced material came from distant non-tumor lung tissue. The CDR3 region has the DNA TGTGCCAGCAGTCCGAACACTGAAGCTTTCTTT. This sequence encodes CASSPNTEAFF.